The clone carrying this T cell receptor beta chain was observed a handful of times. What it recognizes is unknown. The data were obtained in a study of regulatory T cells in long-lasting Graves disease. Notes on the study in general: Persistent disease preferred TRBV28, TRBJ1-2 and TRBJ2-5; new disease, TRBV20-1 and TRBJ2-1. Persistent patients shared about 2,800 public clonotypes among themselves. Newly diagnosed patients shared fewer, at nearly 1,000.

Time point in this sample: newly diagnosed GD, antithyroid drugs for less than 3 months. The TCR library was made from RNA that had been extracted from PBMCs in TRIzol. The CDR3 is made up of 15 amino acids. Germline lookup yields CDR1 SGHAT and CDR2 FQNNGV. V was shortened by 3 bases and J by 0 bases, with 9 bases between the two germline ends. For TCR beta, libraries came from iRepertoire HTBI primers and Arm-PCR of CDR3 regions. TCRdb reprocessed the multiplex PCR reads with MiXCR, giving one entry per CDR3 protein. The sample yields 500,000 or so distinct CDR3 sequences, 15% to 20% seen once. The sample was also linked to a second study, of T cells in Graves' hyperthyroidism and ophthalmopathy. That paper adds: With the HTBI primer set, the TCR CDR3 went through a first round of RT-PCR.

The chain uses TRBV11-2 and TRBJ1-3; D gene uncertain. This material consisted of peripheral blood mononuclear cells (PBMCs), taken at new diagnosis, from a patient treated with antithyroid drugs. This clonotype was obtained from a man in his forties or fifties with Graves disease. For the CDR3, the DNA is TGTGCCAGCAGCTTCGACGGCTACTCTGGAAACACCATATATTTT. It is translated as CASSFDGYSGNTIYF.